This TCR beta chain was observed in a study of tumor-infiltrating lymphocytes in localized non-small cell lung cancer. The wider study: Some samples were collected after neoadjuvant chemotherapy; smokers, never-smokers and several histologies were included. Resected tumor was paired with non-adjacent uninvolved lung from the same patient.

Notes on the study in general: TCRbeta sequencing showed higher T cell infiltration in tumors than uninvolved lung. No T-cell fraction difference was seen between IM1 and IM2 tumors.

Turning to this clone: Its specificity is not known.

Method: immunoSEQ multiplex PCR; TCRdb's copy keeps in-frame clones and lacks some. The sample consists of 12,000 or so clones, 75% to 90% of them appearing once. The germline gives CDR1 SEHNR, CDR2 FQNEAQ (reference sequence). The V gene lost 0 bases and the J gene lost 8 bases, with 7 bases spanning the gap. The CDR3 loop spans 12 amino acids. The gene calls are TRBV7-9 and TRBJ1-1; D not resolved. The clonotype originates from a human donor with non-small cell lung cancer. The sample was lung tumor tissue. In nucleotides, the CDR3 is TGTGCCAGCAGCTTAGCCACAGACGAAGCTTTCTTT. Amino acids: CASSLATDEAFF.